Listed below are T cell receptor beta chains from one sample, sequenced in a study of control samples from healthy donors and cancer patients. The method was immunoSEQ multiplex PCR; TCRdb's version includes in-frame clones alone and lacks a portion of them. The data show under 30,000 clones, with about 85% seen just once and around 3.9% held by the top ten. Source material: formalin-fixed, paraffin-embedded tissue. The receptors come from a female donor with melanoma. Each CDR3 is given with its conserved first and last residue. Each record gives: J gene, clone size, D gene, V gene, CDR3 DNA, CDR3 protein. D genes are given only for firm matches. The size of a clone is reported for some rows only, either as once, few or many, or as a class for expanded clones.

TRBJ1-4 NA TRBD1 TRBV3-1/TRBV3-2 TGTGCCAGCAGCCAGTTGATGGCAGGGGGAAATGAAAAACTGTTTTTT CASSQLMAGGNEKLFF
TRBJ1-3 NA NA TRBV11-2 TGTGCCAGCAGCCTAAATTCTGGAAACACCATATATTTT CASSLNSGNTIYF
TRBJ2-5 NA TRBD2 TRBV11-3 TGTGCCAGCAGCCCCACGGGGGGGGCCCAAGAGACCCAGTACTTC CASSPTGGAQETQYF
TRBJ2-3 NA NA TRBV3-1/TRBV3-2 TGTGCCAGCCGACAAGCAGATACGCAGTATTTT CASRQADTQYF
TRBJ2-3 NA TRBD1 TRBV16 TGTGCCAGCAGAGGACAGGGGCATGAGGATACGCAGTATTTT CASRGQGHEDTQYF
TRBJ2-2 NA NA TRBV4-1 TGCGCCAGCAGCCAAGTAGGGGGGCGAGGGGCCGGGGAGCTGTTTTTT CASSQVGGRGAGELFF
TRBJ1-3 NA NA TRBV10-2 TGCGCCAGCAGTGCCCCGGATAGCTCTGGAAACACCATATATTTT CASSAPDSSGNTIYF
TRBJ2-7 NA TRBD2 TRBV6-6 TGTGCCAGCAGTTACTCCGGGACTAGCGGCTACGAGCAGTACTTC CASSYSGTSGYEQYF
TRBJ1-3 NA NA TRBV19 TGTGCCAGTAGTAGGCGGGACTACTACTCTGGAAACACCATATATTTT CASSRRDYYSGNTIYF
TRBJ1-2 NA NA TRBV6-6 TGTGCCAGCAGTTACTCGAGTGGGAGATACGGCTACACCTTC CASSYSSGRYGYTF
TRBJ1-1 few NA TRBV12-3/TRBV12-4 TGTGCCAGCAGTTTAGCCCTCGGGGCTGAAGCTTTCTTT CASSLALGAEAFF
TRBJ1-5 NA NA TRBV19 TGTGCCAGTAGCTTCCCGTATCAGCCCCAGCATTTT CASSFPYQPQHF
TRBJ2-5 few NA TRBV19 TGTGCCAGTAGCCCCACAGGGTTCACACAAGAGACCCAGTACTTC CASSPTGFTQETQYF
TRBJ2-3 NA NA TRBV6-6 TGTGCCAGCAGTTACTCGGAGAGCCCCTCTGTGTATTTT CASSYSESPSVYF
TRBJ2-2 NA TRBD2 TRBV19 TGTGCCAGTAGGAGCGGGAGGGCCCCCGGGGAGCTGTTTTTT CASRSGRAPGELFF
TRBJ2-3 NA TRBD2 TRBV5-1 TGCGCCAGCACCTCTGGGACTAGACGCTTTAACACGCAGTATTTT CASTSGTRRFNTQYF
TRBJ1-1 NA NA TRBV3-1/TRBV3-2 TGTGCCAGCAGCCCCTCGGGGTACACTGAAGCTTTCTTT CASSPSGYTEAFF
TRBJ1-2 NA NA TRBV27 TGTGCCAGCAGAGCGCAGGGTAACTATGGCTACACCTTC CASRAQGNYGYTF
TRBJ1-1 NA NA TRBV6-5 TGTGCCAGCAGTTATACCGGGGGGAACACTGAAGCTTTCTTT CASSYTGGNTEAFF
TRBJ1-2 NA NA TRBV19 TGTGCCAGTAGTAGGGCAGGGGATGGCTACACCTTC CASSRAGDGYTF